The 3 T cell receptor beta chains below were found in one sample sequenced in a study of vaccination effects on CD4 cells after COVID-19. Once cultured for approximately ten days, the cells underwent separation to obtain CD4+ T cells. This table comes from immunoSEQ multiplex PCR, and its TCRdb copy is limited to in-frame clones, with some not included. Here the sample spans around 50,000 clones, around 63% being singletons. No antigen is known for these receptors. The material was CD4+ T cells from PBMCs cultured without peptide, obtained before COVID-19 vaccination. The receptors derive from a human donor who received a COVID-19 vaccine.

The J gene is TRBJ1-2, the V gene TRBV7-2; 7 nucleotides line up with TRBD1. The CDR3 extends over 15 amino acids. In germline, CDR1 is SGHTA, CDR2 FQGNSA. After removal of 3 bases from V and 1 base from J, the junction contained 5 bases not matched to a gene. In nucleotides, the CDR3 is TGTGCCAGCAGCTTCAGACAGGGCAGTAACTATGGCTACACCTTC. Encoded protein: CASSFRQGSNYGYTF. Together with reference TRBV7-2 and TRBJ1-2, the CDR3 gives the full variable domain: GAGVSQSPSNKVTEKGKDVELRCDPISGHTALYWYRQSLGQGLEFLIYFQGNSAPDKSGLPSDRFSAERTGGSVSTLTIQRTQQEDSAVYLCASSFRQGSNYGYTFGSGTRLTVV.

The chain is built from TRBV2 and TRBJ1-5; 9 nucleotides align to TRBD1. Germline V lookup: CDR1 SNHLY, CDR2 FYNNEI. V shed 7 bases, J shed 7 bases, and the junction held 8 bases outside the gene matches. The CDR3 runs 14 residues. CDR3 in amino acids: CASNRDRDVQPQHF. The CDR3 coding sequence is TGTGCCAGCAACCGGGACAGGGATGTACAGCCCCAGCATTTT.

The CDR3 protein is CASSLGSAGQQPQHF. In nucleotides, the CDR3 is TGTGCCAGCAGCTTAGGGAGCGCGGGACAGCAGCCCCAGCATTTT. The chain uses TRBV7-6 and TRBJ1-5; 7 positions match TRBD1. There are 15 residues in the CDR3. The V segment lost 1 base and the J segment 7 bases; nucleotides outside the gene matches: 7. In germline, CDR1 is SGHVS, CDR2 FNYEAQ.